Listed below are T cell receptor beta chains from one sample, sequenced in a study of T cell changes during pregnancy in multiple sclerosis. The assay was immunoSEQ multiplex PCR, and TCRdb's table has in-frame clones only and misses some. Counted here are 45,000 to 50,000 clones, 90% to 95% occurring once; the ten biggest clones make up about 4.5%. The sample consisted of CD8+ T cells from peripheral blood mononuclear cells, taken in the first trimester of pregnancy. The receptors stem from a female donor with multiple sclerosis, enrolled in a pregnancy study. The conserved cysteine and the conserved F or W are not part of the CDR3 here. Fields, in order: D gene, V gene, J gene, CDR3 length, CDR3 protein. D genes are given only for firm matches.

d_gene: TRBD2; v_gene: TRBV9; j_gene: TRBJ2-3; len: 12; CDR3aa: ASSYSGDTDTQY
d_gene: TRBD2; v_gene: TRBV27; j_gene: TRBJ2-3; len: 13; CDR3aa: ASSKLAGGPDTQY
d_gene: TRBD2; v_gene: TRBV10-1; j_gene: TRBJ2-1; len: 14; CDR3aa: ASSGTSGRNYNEQF
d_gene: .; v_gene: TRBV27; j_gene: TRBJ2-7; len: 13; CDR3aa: ASSSLLGSSYEQY
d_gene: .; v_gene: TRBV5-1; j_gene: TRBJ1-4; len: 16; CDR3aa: ASSLTGHRAATNEKLF
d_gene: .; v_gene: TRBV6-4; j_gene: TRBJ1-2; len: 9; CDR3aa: ASRRLYGYT
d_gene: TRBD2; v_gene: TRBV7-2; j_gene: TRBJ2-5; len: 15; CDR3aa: ASSQTSGGRGQETQY
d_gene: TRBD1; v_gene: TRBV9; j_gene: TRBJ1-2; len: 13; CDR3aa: ASSPRQGANYGYT
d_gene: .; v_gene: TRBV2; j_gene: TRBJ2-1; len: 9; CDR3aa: ASSRDNEQF
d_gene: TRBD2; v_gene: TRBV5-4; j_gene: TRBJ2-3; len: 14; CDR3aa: ASSGTRGPVGDTQY
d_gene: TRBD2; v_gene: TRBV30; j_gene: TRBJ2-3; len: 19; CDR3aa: AWSALRTSGQYYRSTDTQY
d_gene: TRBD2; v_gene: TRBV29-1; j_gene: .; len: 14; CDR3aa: SVEDQTSGRDYEQY
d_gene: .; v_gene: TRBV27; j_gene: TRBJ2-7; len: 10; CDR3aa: ASSSTGYEQY
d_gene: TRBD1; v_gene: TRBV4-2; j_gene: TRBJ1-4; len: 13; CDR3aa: ASSHGTGEAEKLF
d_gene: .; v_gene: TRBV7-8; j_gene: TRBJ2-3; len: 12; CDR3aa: ASSLVGGQDTQY
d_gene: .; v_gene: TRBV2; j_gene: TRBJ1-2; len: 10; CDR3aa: AQQGQGYGYT
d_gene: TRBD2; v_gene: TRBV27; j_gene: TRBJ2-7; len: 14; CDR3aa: ASSLSGGLTSYEQY
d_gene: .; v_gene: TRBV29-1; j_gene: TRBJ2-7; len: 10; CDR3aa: SVDIPGAEQY
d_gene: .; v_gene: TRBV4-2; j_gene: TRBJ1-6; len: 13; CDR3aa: ASSQSWPPNSPLH
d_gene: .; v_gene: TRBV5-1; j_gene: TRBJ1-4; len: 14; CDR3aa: ASSLGTDSNREKLF
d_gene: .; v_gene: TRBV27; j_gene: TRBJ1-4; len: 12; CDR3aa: ASRDFGTNEKLF
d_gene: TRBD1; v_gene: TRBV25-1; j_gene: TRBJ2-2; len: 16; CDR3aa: ASSEYKGTEGKTGELF
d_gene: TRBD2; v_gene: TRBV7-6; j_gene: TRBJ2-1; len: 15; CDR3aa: ASSFPTGAGNINEQF
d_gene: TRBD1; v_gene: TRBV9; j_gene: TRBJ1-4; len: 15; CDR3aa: ASSVVPLTGEREKLF
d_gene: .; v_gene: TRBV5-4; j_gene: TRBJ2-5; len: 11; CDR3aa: ASSSWRAETQY
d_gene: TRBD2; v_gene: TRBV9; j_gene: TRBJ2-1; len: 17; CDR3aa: ASSGSGSGGPHSYNEQF
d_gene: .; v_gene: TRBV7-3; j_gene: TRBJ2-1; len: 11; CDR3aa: ASSKSGYNEQF
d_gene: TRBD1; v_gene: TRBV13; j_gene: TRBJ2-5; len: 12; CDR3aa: ASSGQGAQETQY
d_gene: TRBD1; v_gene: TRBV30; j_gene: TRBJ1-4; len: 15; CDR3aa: AWRGGGQGMINEKLF
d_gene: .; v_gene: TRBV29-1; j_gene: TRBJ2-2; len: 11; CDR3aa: SALGGNTGELF
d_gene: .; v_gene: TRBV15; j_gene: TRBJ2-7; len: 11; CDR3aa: ATSGGKGYEQY